The 18 T cell receptor beta chains presented below share a single source sample, sequenced in a study of blood T cells in healthy people across ages. It was with a sample-barcoded 5' primer and a J-beta primer mix that a second PCR of roughly 7 to 12 cycles was run. One entry per CDR3 protein results from TCRdb running MiXCR on the 5' RACE reads. The sample records hundreds of thousands of distinct CDR3 sequences, more than 20% being singletons. These same data were also listed under a study on T cells of mothers and their children.

Source material: blood. These receptors came from a boy under 18 in good health.

The rearrangement links TRBV5-1 to TRBJ1-2; D may be TRBD1 (5 bases). This CDR3 has 12 amino acids. Germline V gene sequence: CDR1 SGHRS, CDR2 YFSETQ. The V end was cut by 4 bases, the J end by 8 bases, with 12 bases between. The chain's CDR3 is CASSPPWGGYTF. Here the CDR3 DNA reads TGCGCCAGCAGCCCTCCTTGGGGGGGCTACACCTTC.

Note on this clonotype: At one boundary the junction diverges from the germline segment, which might be a read error. The rearrangement uses TRBV4-3 and TRBJ2-5; possibly TRBD2 for D (6 bases). CDR3 size: 12 residues. Germline CDR1 LGHNA, CDR2 YSLEER. CDR3 in DNA: TGCGCCAGCAGCCAAGGTGGGGGGTTCCTCTTCTTC. Translated, it gives CASSQGGGFLFF.

The chain combines TRBV9 with TRBJ2-7, with 10 bases fitting TRBD2. Germline CDR1 is SGDLS and CDR2 is YYNGEE. Losses at the gene ends were 2 bases for V and 5 bases for J; bases not matched to a gene: 4. CDR3 size: 14 residues. CDR3 DNA: TGTGCCAGCAGCGTGGCTAGCGGGAGACACGAGCAGTACTTC. This encodes CASSVASGRHEQYF.

This clonotype has just a few counts. The chain links TRBV20-1 to TRBJ2-2, with 9 bases that match TRBD1. Trimming removed 4 bases from V and 3 bases from J; junction bases left unmatched: 6. CDR1 and CDR2 (germline): DFQATT, SNEGSKA (reference sequence). This CDR3 comprises 15 residues. This CDR3 reads CSATYRGLYTGELFF. The CDR3 nucleotides read TGCAGTGCTACCTACAGGGGGCTCTACACCGGGGAGCTGTTTTTT.

V usage is TRBV20-1 and J usage is TRBJ2-5, with 11 bases that match TRBD2. The CDR3 has 14 amino acids. V gave up 5 bases and J gave up 10 bases; unmatched junction bases: 12. CDR1 DFQATT and CDR2 SNEGSKA come from the germline V gene (reference sequence). CDR3 in amino acids: CSAERLAGRYIQYF. CDR3 nucleotide sequence: TGCAGTGCTGAACGACTAGCGGGGCGTTATATCCAGTACTTC.

V is TRBV7-9 and J is TRBJ1-1, with D possibly being TRBD1 (6 bases). Germline V CDR1 and CDR2: SEHNR, FQNEAQ (reference sequence). Trimming stripped 11 bases from V and 4 bases from J, with 14 bases between. The CDR3 contains 12 residues. CDR3 sequence (DNA): TGTGCCGGGGGGGCGGGGAGCACTGAAGCTTTCTTT. This codes for CAGGAGSTEAFF.

The chain is built from TRBV20-1 and TRBJ1-2; perhaps TRBD1 as D (5 bases). V lost 0 bases and J 0 bases, leaving 17 bases between the germline ends. This CDR3 comprises 17 residues. Germline values: CDR1 DFQATT, CDR2 SNEGSKA (reference sequence). For the CDR3, the DNA is TGCAGTGCTAGAGATCTAAGTGGGGCGGCCTCTAACTATGGCTACACCTTC. Its protein product is CSARDLSGAASNYGYTF.

This clonotype has only a few counts. The chain uses TRBV5-1 and TRBJ2-1; 10 bases match TRBD2. Per germline, CDR1 SGHRS and CDR2 YFSETQ. Losses at the gene ends were 0 bases for V and 2 bases for J; bases not matched to a gene: 5. This CDR3 has 17 amino acids. This CDR3 reads CASSLGPLAGAYNEQFF. The DNA for the CDR3 is TGCGCCAGCAGCTTGGGGCCGCTAGCGGGAGCCTACAATGAGCAGTTCTTC.

Of note for this clonotype: One end of the junction fails to match germline, which may point to a read error. The V call is TRBV27, the J call TRBJ1-2; D call uncertain. Per the germline V gene, CDR1 is MNHEY and CDR2 is SMNVEV (reference sequence). The CDR3 has 11 amino acids. The CDR3 is CASGLGYGYTF. The CDR3 nucleotides are TGTGCCAGCGGTTTAGGGTATGGCTACACCTTC.

The V and J genes are TRBV2 and TRBJ1-1, with 7 bases identical to TRBD1. CDR1 is SNHLY and CDR2 is FYNNEI in the germline V gene. This CDR3 region has 15 residues. Unmatched junction bases numbered 12, after V lost 11 bases and J lost 0 bases. For the CDR3, the DNA is TGTGCCGGGTTCCGGGACAGCATGTTGAACACTGAAGCTTTCTTT. Protein sequence: CAGFRDSMLNTEAFF.

This clonotype occurred a few times. This chain connects TRBV7-9 to TRBJ2-3, with D possibly matching TRBD1 (6 bases). From germline, CDR1 is SEHNR and CDR2 FQNEAQ (reference sequence). The V end was cut by 5 bases, the J end by 0 bases, with 15 bases between. This CDR3 comprises 16 residues. CDR3 nucleotides: TGTGCCAGCAGCCCACTGGACAGTTCTAGCACAGATACGCAGTATTTT. The encoded protein is CASSPLDSSSTDTQYF. The full variable domain, completed using reference TRBV7-9 and TRBJ2-3, is DTGVSQNPRHKITKRGQNVTFRCDPISEHNRLYWYRQTLGQGPEFLTYFQNEAQLEKSRLLSDRFSAERPKGSFSTLEIQRTEQGDSAMYLCASSPLDSSSTDTQYFGPGTRLTVL.

The chain joins TRBV5-1 to TRBJ2-5, with 15 positions matching TRBD2. The germline gives CDR1 SGHRS, CDR2 YFSETQ. V lost 4 bases, J lost 6 bases, and 10 bases stayed unmatched. This CDR3 is 17 amino acids long. In DNA, the CDR3 is TGCGCCAGCAGCCCCGGACTAGCGGGGGGGCCCAATCAGACCCAGTACTTC. Residues: CASSPGLAGGPNQTQYF.

The chain is built from TRBV27 and TRBJ2-1, with TRBD2 identical over 11 bases. Trimming cost V 4 bases and J 1 base; bases outside gene matches: 6. The CDR3 extends over 17 amino acids. The germline gives CDR1 MNHEY, CDR2 SMNVEV (reference sequence). The CDR3 DNA reads TGTGCCAGCAGTTCACGGACTAGCGGGTCGTCCTACAATGAGCAGTTCTTC. Its translation is CASSSRTSGSSYNEQFF.

V is TRBV7-8 and J is TRBJ2-5, with 11 bases fitting TRBD2. This CDR3 spans 15 amino acids. Trimming removed 5 bases from V and 7 bases from J; junction bases left unmatched: 9. Per the germline V gene, CDR1 is SGHVS and CDR2 is FQNEAQ. CDR3 region: CASSTKRLAGGTQYF. CDR3 nucleotides: TGTGCCAGCAGCACAAAGCGGCTAGCGGGGGGGACCCAGTACTTC.

The genes are TRBV27 and TRBJ1-5, with D tentatively TRBD1 (6 bases). V lost 10 bases and J 7 bases, leaving 17 bases between the germline ends. The CDR3 sequence is 13 residues long. Germline-derived CDR1 and CDR2 are MNHEY and SMNVEV (reference sequence). In DNA form, the CDR3 reads TGTGCCACCTACGGGGGGCTTGGGCAGCCCCAGCATTTT. Translated: CATYGGLGQPQHF.

The table lists this clonotype with many counts. The DNA of the CDR3 is TGTGCCAGCAGCGCCTTGAGCACAGATACGCAGTATTTT. Translation gives CASSALSTDTQYF. J is TRBJ2-3 and V is TRBV9; D ambiguous. Germline V gene data show CDR1 as SGDLS and CDR2 as YYNGEE. The length of the CDR3 is 13 residues. V lost 3 bases, J lost 0 bases, and 5 bases lay in between. The whole variable domain, remainder taken from reference TRBV9 and TRBJ2-3, is DSGVTQTPKHLITATGQRVTLRCSPRSGDLSVYWYQQSLDQGLQFLIQYYNGEERAKGNILERFSAQQFPDLHSELNLSSLELGDSALYFCASSALSTDTQYFGPGTRLTVL.

This clonotype turned up a few times. V gene TRBV28 combines with J gene TRBJ2-5, with 7 bases identical to TRBD1. Per germline, CDR1 MDHEN and CDR2 SYDVKM. J lost 5 bases, V lost 6 bases, and 12 bases had no gene match. The CDR3 is 15 residues long. The DNA for the CDR3 is TGTGCCAGCAGCCCATCCCTAGGGGGCGGGGAGACCCAGTACTTC. Translating it yields CASSPSLGGGETQYF. The whole variable domain, remainder taken from reference TRBV28 and TRBJ2-5, is DVKVTQSSRYLVKRTGEKVFLECVQDMDHENMFWYRQDPGLGLRLIYFSYDVKMKEKGDIPEGYSVSREKKERFSLILESASTNQTSMYLCASSPSLGGGETQYFGPGTRLLVL.

CDR3 bases: TGCAGTGCTCCCCGGACCACGGGTGAGCAGTTCTTC. Translation gives CSAPRTTGEQFF. This sequence joins TRBV20-1 and TRBJ2-1; unclear D gene. Germline assignment: CDR1 DFQATT and CDR2 SNEGSKA (reference sequence). The V end lost 5 bases, the J end lost 9 bases, and 14 bases lay between the germline ends. This CDR3 comprises 12 residues.